This TCR beta chain is drawn from a study of blood T cells in healthy people across ages. Broader study findings: Per million T cells, the diversity of TCR beta decreased roughly linearly as age advanced. When one million T cells were used, diversity estimates were thought to be underestimates.

Peripheral blood from each donor was collected in a volume of about 9.9 milliliters. Combining a sample-barcoded 5' primer with a J-beta primer mix, a second PCR ran for roughly 7 to 12 cycles. The template-switch adaptor was a 5' adaptor with 12 random nucleotides. It tagged each cDNA molecule. TCRdb fed the 5' RACE reads into MiXCR, producing one record per CDR3 protein. The sample comprises about 1.6 million distinct CDR3 sequences, almost 35% of which are singletons, and roughly 12% rests with the top ten. About this clonotype itself: Its antigen remains unknown.

Per the germline V gene, CDR1 is MNHNS and CDR2 is SASEGT. With V trimmed by 7 bases and J by 2 bases, 8 bases remained unmatched. This CDR3 spans 15 amino acids. This receptor was taken from a woman aged 25 to 45 in good health. The material sequenced was blood. This chain connects TRBV6-1 to TRBJ1-5, with TRBD1 matching 7 bases. CDR3 amino acids: CASTKTGIGNQPQHF. CDR3 nucleotide sequence: TGTGCCAGCACAAAGACAGGGATCGGCAATCAGCCCCAGCATTTT.